This TCR beta chain was found in a study of blood T cells in healthy people across ages. General study points: Diversity of TCR beta per million T cells declined in a roughly linear way with age.

Trimming cost V 2 bases and J 3 bases, with 8 bases left between them. The germline CDR1 and CDR2 sequences are SGHNT and YYREEE (reference sequence). This CDR3 is built from 14 residues. Combining a sample-barcoded 5' primer with a J-beta primer mix, a second PCR ran for roughly 6 to 12 cycles. Each CDR3 protein gets one entry after TCRdb re-called the 5' RACE reads with MiXCR. The top ten clones hold over 10% of a sample with 650,000 to 1,000,000 distinct CDR3 sequences, 36% of them seen once. Worth noting for this clonotype: As yet, its antigen is unknown.

The V gene is TRBV5-4, the J gene TRBJ2-2; D remains unclear. Sequencing was performed on blood. The clonotype was recovered from a man aged 18 to 35 in good health. The CDR3 here is CASSLDQYTGELFF. CDR3 nucleotides: TGTGCCAGCAGCTTAGACCAGTACACCGGGGAGCTGTTTTTT.